A selection of T cell receptor beta chains follows, all from one sample in a study of T-cell reconstitution after alpha-beta-depleted transplantation in children. TCRdb ran MiXCR on the PCR reads and lists one entry per CDR3 protein. The sample includes 700,000 to 950,000 distinct CDR3 sequences, approximately 15% seen only once; the top ten take approximately 5%. Specimen: PBMCs, mostly from graft donor cells, collected 360 days after TCRalphabeta/CD19-depleted stem cell transplant. The receptors stem from a male patient younger than 18 who had a stem cell transplant for acute lymphoblastic leukemia, so the T cells may come from the graft donor. The CDR3 runs from the conserved cysteine through the conserved F or W. The D gene is left open where the match is weak. Only part of the rows carry a size: once, few, many, or a class if the clone is expanded.

d_call: TRBD2; j_call: TRBJ2-5; v_call: TRBV7-9; clone_size: NA; cdr3_aa: CASSAIEAGGWQETQYF; cdr3_nt: TGTGCCAGCAGCGCCATCGAAGCGGGAGGGTGGCAAGAGACCCAGTACTTC
d_call: TRBD1; j_call: TRBJ2-1; v_call: TRBV12-3/TRBV12-4; clone_size: many; cdr3_aa: CASSLVDRGSEQFF; cdr3_nt: TGTGCCAGCAGTTTGGTGGACAGGGGCAGTGAGCAGTTCTTC
d_call: NA; j_call: TRBJ2-1; v_call: TRBV20-1; clone_size: many; cdr3_aa: CSATRRMGNEQFF; cdr3_nt: TGCAGTGCTACCCGGCGCATGGGGAATGAGCAGTTCTTC
d_call: NA; j_call: TRBJ2-7; v_call: TRBV20-1; clone_size: few; cdr3_aa: CSPYSKGQTLEQYF; cdr3_nt: TGCAGTCCCTACTCAAAGGGGCAGACCCTCGAGCAGTACTTC
d_call: NA; j_call: TRBJ2-4; v_call: TRBV29-1; clone_size: NA; cdr3_aa: CSVGMEAKNIQYF; cdr3_nt: TGCAGCGTAGGGATGGAGGCCAAAAACATTCAGTACTTC
d_call: NA; j_call: TRBJ1-2; v_call: TRBV5-1; clone_size: NA; cdr3_aa: CASSLGTDGGYTF; cdr3_nt: TGCGCCAGCAGCCTCGGGACCGATGGGGGCTACACCTTC
d_call: NA; j_call: TRBJ2-3; v_call: TRBV5-1; clone_size: NA; cdr3_aa: CATSFRGKQYF; cdr3_nt: TGCGCCACCTCGTTTCGGGGGAAGCAGTATTTT
d_call: NA; j_call: TRBJ2-5; v_call: TRBV5-1; clone_size: NA; cdr3_aa: CASSSQLGETQYF; cdr3_nt: TGCGCCAGCAGCTCGCAGTTAGGGGAGACCCAGTACTTC
d_call: TRBD2; j_call: TRBJ2-1; v_call: TRBV6-1; clone_size: few; cdr3_aa: CASSLGTSGRAKQFF; cdr3_nt: TGTGCCAGCAGTCTCGGGACTAGCGGGAGGGCCAAGCAGTTCTTC
d_call: NA; j_call: TRBJ1-2; v_call: TRBV15; clone_size: NA; cdr3_aa: CATSRIPGPSASNYGYTF; cdr3_nt: TGTGCCACCAGCAGAATCCCCGGGCCATCTGCTTCTAACTATGGCTACACCTTC
d_call: NA; j_call: TRBJ2-5; v_call: TRBV25-1; clone_size: once; cdr3_aa: CAAQGRNQETQYF; cdr3_nt: TGTGCCGCTCAGGGAAGGAATCAAGAGACCCAGTACTTC
d_call: TRBD1; j_call: TRBJ2-3; v_call: TRBV5-1; clone_size: few; cdr3_aa: CASSVDRGLFTDTQYF; cdr3_nt: TGCGCCAGCAGCGTCGACAGGGGGCTATTCACAGATACGCAGTATTTT
d_call: NA; j_call: TRBJ2-1; v_call: TRBV7-2; clone_size: few; cdr3_aa: CASRQSSGTYNEQFF; cdr3_nt: TGTGCCAGCAGGCAAAGTAGCGGAACCTACAATGAGCAGTTCTTC
d_call: NA; j_call: TRBJ2-7; v_call: TRBV29-1; clone_size: NA; cdr3_aa: CSVGAEGAYEQYF; cdr3_nt: TGCAGCGTTGGTGCCGAGGGGGCCTACGAGCAGTACTTC
d_call: NA; j_call: TRBJ2-2; v_call: TRBV7-9; clone_size: many; cdr3_aa: CASSSVGVVGTGELFF; cdr3_nt: TGTGCCAGCAGCTCTGTCGGGGTCGTAGGCACCGGGGAGCTGTTTTTT
d_call: TRBD2; j_call: TRBJ2-1; v_call: TRBV6-5; clone_size: NA; cdr3_aa: CASSRTSGGLDEQFF; cdr3_nt: TGTGCCAGCAGTAGGACTAGCGGGGGCCTGGATGAGCAGTTCTTC
d_call: NA; j_call: TRBJ1-2; v_call: TRBV20-1; clone_size: few; cdr3_aa: CSARRIFYGYTF; cdr3_nt: TGCAGTGCTAGGAGGATTTTCTATGGCTACACCTTC
d_call: TRBD1; j_call: TRBJ2-2; v_call: TRBV6-4; clone_size: NA; cdr3_aa: CASSPGQAPTGELFF; cdr3_nt: TGTGCCAGCAGCCCCGGACAGGCGCCCACCGGGGAGCTGTTTTTT
d_call: NA; j_call: TRBJ2-2; v_call: TRBV15; clone_size: few; cdr3_aa: CATSSGGRNTGELFF; cdr3_nt: TGTGCCACCAGCAGCGGGGGTCGGAACACCGGGGAGCTGTTTTTT
d_call: NA; j_call: TRBJ2-5; v_call: TRBV5-4; clone_size: NA; cdr3_aa: CASSFGNGARETQYF; cdr3_nt: NA
d_call: NA; j_call: TRBJ2-1; v_call: TRBV5-1; clone_size: NA; cdr3_aa: CASSPPRTYNEQFF; cdr3_nt: TGCGCCAGCAGCCCCCCCCGAACCTACAATGAGCAGTTCTTC
d_call: NA; j_call: TRBJ1-2; v_call: TRBV29-1; clone_size: few; cdr3_aa: CSVEDNYGYTF; cdr3_nt: TGCAGCGTTGAAGATAACTATGGCTACACCTTC
d_call: NA; j_call: TRBJ2-1; v_call: TRBV6-4; clone_size: few; cdr3_aa: CASSDRLYNEQFF; cdr3_nt: TGTGCCAGCAGTGACAGGCTTTACAATGAGCAGTTCTTC